This T cell receptor beta chain stems from a study of cytomegalovirus exposure and HLA in healthy donors. Study-level points and caveats: Cytomegalovirus association was listed for under 200 TCR beta chains. Confirmation in vitro established that a few CMV-associated chains were specific for CMV antigens.

Per germline, CDR1 MNHEY and CDR2 SVGAGI. This CDR3 has 15 amino acids. V shed 6 bases and J 3 bases; nucleotides not matched to a gene: 6. As regards this clone: Its target is unknown.

PCR employed 60 Vbeta and 13 Jbeta primers. Measured with immunoSEQ multiplex PCR; TCRdb has only the in-frame clones, and not every one. This repertoire shows around 93,000 clones, over 60% found once; its top ten account for approximately 5.8%. The chain links TRBV6-5 to TRBJ2-2, with 8 nucleotides matching TRBD1. The TCR sequence derives from a boy aged 5 to 17 in good health and CMV-seropositive. Input material: PBMCs. The chain's CDR3 is CASSRTGSYTGELFF. The CDR3 DNA follows: TGTGCCAGCAGCCGGACAGGGAGCTACACCGGGGAGCTGTTTTTT.